These 12 T cell receptor beta chains originate from one sample sequenced in a study of shared clonotypes between healthy human individuals. Naivety among CD8 cells was defined by CD45RO negativity and positive CCR7 selection, thereby excluding terminally differentiated effector memory CD45RA+ cells. TCRdb's copy holds only in-frame clones and misses some; the assay was immunoSEQ multiplex PCR. In the table there are about 2 million clones, about 95% of which are singletons. The material sequenced was naive CD8+ T cells sorted from blood. These receptor sequences come from a man younger than 35 in good health.

The chain uses TRBV15 and TRBJ1-2, with D hard to call. V lost 1 base and J lost 2, with 11 bases in between. The CDR3 covers 15 residues. Germline CDR1 is LNHNV and CDR2 is YYDKDF (reference sequence). The CDR3 DNA reads as TGTGCCACCAGCAGAGTCGCAGGAGCCAACTATGGCTACACCTTC. Translating gives CATSRVAGANYGYTF.

The rearrangement links TRBV27 to TRBJ1-3, with D possibly matching TRBD1 (6 bases). This CDR3 has 17 amino acids. V was trimmed by 0 bases and J by 2 bases, leaving 14 bases between them. Germline lookup yields CDR1 MNHEY and CDR2 SMNVEV (reference sequence). The CDR3 DNA sequence: TGTGCCAGCAGTTTATCGACCCCCAGGGGAACTGGAAACACCATATATTTT. Translating it yields CASSLSTPRGTGNTIYF.

V usage is TRBV19 and J usage is TRBJ2-1; TRBD2 matches at 7 bases. This CDR3 is 14 amino acids long. V dropped 7 bases and J dropped 4; count of bases not matched to a gene: 7. The germline gives CDR1 LNHDA, CDR2 SQIVND (reference sequence). CDR3 sequence: CASKPSGSYNEQFF. CDR3 DNA: TGTGCCAGTAAACCTAGCGGCTCTTACAATGAGCAGTTCTTC.

The CDR3 reads CASSLERDLSSPLHF. Written as DNA, the CDR3 is TGTGCCAGCAGCTTAGAGCGGGACCTATCGTCACCCCTCCACTTT. The rearrangement joins TRBV7-9 to TRBJ1-6; D perhaps matches TRBD1 (5 bases). Germline V CDR1 and CDR2: SEHNR, FQNEAQ (reference sequence). The CDR3 contains 15 residues. V gave up 1 base and J gave up 10 bases, with 14 bases separating them.

The V gene is TRBV10-1, the J gene TRBJ2-3; D not certain. V was pared by 3 bases and J by 0 bases, with 4 bases between. The CDR3 runs to 13 residues. CDR1 is WNHNN and CDR2 is SYGVQD in the germline V gene (reference sequence). The CDR3 coding sequence is TGCGCCAGCAGTGAACAGAGCACAGATACGCAGTATTTT. This sequence encodes CASSEQSTDTQYF.

A note on this clone: Germline and junction disagree at one end, which may indicate a read error. The CDR3 nucleotides are TGTGCCAGCAGCGAAGGAATCCGATACGAGCCCCAGCATTTT. Translated, it gives CASSEGIRYEPQHF. The chain links TRBV6-1 to TRBJ1-5, with D unclear. Germline CDR1 and CDR2: MNHNS and SASEGT. This CDR3 is 14 amino acids long.

The genes are TRBV5-4 and TRBJ2-7; TRBD1 aligns across 8 bases. Per germline, CDR1 SGHNT and CDR2 YYREEE (reference sequence). V gave up 0 bases and J gave up 6 bases; unmatched junction bases: 11. The CDR3 consists of 16 residues. The CDR3 nucleotides read TGTGCCAGCAGCTTGGGTGTCGCCGGGACAGGATCCGAGCAGTACTTC. It encodes CASSLGVAGTGSEQYF.

The V gene is TRBV11-2, the J gene TRBJ2-2; D not certain. Germline V gene lookup returns CDR1 SGHAT and CDR2 FQNNGV. V dropped 3 bases and J dropped 0 bases, with 11 bases sitting between them. This CDR3 has 16 amino acids. CDR3 coding DNA: TGTGCCAGCAGCTTCCCGGACGTCGCGAACACCGGGGAGCTGTTTTTT. Translating gives CASSFPDVANTGELFF.

On this clone itself: Other nucleotide sequences from this sample produce the same CDR3. The rearrangement joins TRBV27 to TRBJ2-1; D gene unclear. The CDR3 covers 13 residues. The V gene lost 3 bases and the J gene lost 4 bases, with 7 bases spanning the gap. From germline, CDR1 is MNHEY and CDR2 SMNVEV (reference sequence). The CDR3 bases are TGTGCCAGCAGTTTCTCATCGTACAATGAGCAGTTCTTC. Protein: CASSFSSYNEQFF.

The rearrangement joins TRBV7-9 to TRBJ2-7; 7 bases fit TRBD2. CDR3 length: 16 amino acids. V was pared by 9 bases and J by 0 bases, with 14 bases of the junction left unmatched. Germline assignment: CDR1 SEHNR and CDR2 FQNEAQ (reference sequence). The DNA for the CDR3 is TGTGCCAGTGGGGAGGCTCCGGGAGGCCCCTCCTACGAGCAGTACTTC. Amino acid sequence: CASGEAPGGPSYEQYF.

The rearrangement joins TRBV28 to TRBJ2-5, with 9 bases that match TRBD1. The CDR3 totals 16 residues. Germline values: CDR1 MDHEN, CDR2 SYDVKM. Trimming cost V 2 bases and J 2 bases; bases outside gene matches: 6. The CDR3 sequence is CASSLPGQGNQETQYF. As DNA, the CDR3 is TGTGCCAGCAGTTTACCAGGACAGGGGAATCAAGAGACCCAGTACTTC.

V and J are TRBV14 and TRBJ2-3, with D uncertain. The CDR3 is 13 amino acids. Germline V CDR1 and CDR2: SGHDN, FVKESK. Trimming took off 1 base at V and 5 bases at J, with 7 bases between the two ends. CDR3 loop: CASSQVLVDTQYF. The DNA of the CDR3 is TGTGCCAGCAGCCAAGTATTGGTAGATACGCAGTATTTT.